Shown below are 11 T cell receptor beta chains from a single sample sequenced in a study of regulatory T cells in long-lasting Graves disease. Time point reported: newly diagnosed GD, antithyroid drugs for less than 3 months. PBMC RNA served as the TCR library source. Combining iRepertoire HTBI primers with Arm-PCR of CDR3 regions, the authors built TCR beta libraries. TCRdb re-called the multiplex PCR reads with MiXCR, one entry per CDR3 protein. The data show about 440,000 distinct CDR3 sequences, around 15% seen once. These same data were also listed under a study on T cells in Graves' hyperthyroidism and ophthalmopathy.

This material consisted of peripheral blood mononuclear cells (PBMCs), taken at new diagnosis, from a patient treated with antithyroid drugs. The receptors were sampled from a woman aged 18-29 years with Graves disease.

This clonotype has more than one count but fewer than ten. This sequence joins TRBV5-4 and TRBJ2-1, with TRBD2 matching 9 bases. J was trimmed by 6 bases and V by 4 bases; bases with no gene match: 8. Germline V gene sequence: CDR1 SGHNT, CDR2 YYREEE (reference sequence). This CDR3 is built from 15 residues. Here the CDR3 DNA reads TGTGCCAGCAGCCCAGGGACTAGCCATCTCAATGAGCAGTTCTTC. Translation: CASSPGTSHLNEQFF.

This clonotype turned up a few times. J is TRBJ1-2 and V is TRBV5-5, with D maybe TRBD1 (6 bases). V was pared by 4 bases and J by 7 bases, with 17 bases between. From germline, CDR1 is SGHKS and CDR2 YYEKEE (reference sequence). The CDR3 runs 14 residues. The CDR3: CASSHLHREAGYTF. CDR3 sequence (DNA): TGTGCCAGCAGCCACCTCCACAGGGAGGCTGGCTACACCTTC.

The table lists this clonotype with many counts. The rearrangement joins TRBV29-1 to TRBJ2-1; maybe TRBD2 (6 bases). The germline CDR1 and CDR2 sequences are SQVTM and ANQGSEA. The CDR3 totals 13 residues. Between the trimmed V and J ends, which lost 5 bases and 6 bases, there was a span of 14 bases. The CDR3 loop reads CSVMLATFNEQFF. The CDR3 bases are TGCAGCGTTATGCTAGCGACTTTCAATGAGCAGTTCTTC.

In its sample, this clonotype was seen a few times. The chain is built from TRBV6-2 or TRBV6-3 and TRBJ2-7, with no clear D. With 4 bases removed from V and 7 bases from J, the gap between germline ends came to 11 bases. CDR1 is MNHEY, CDR2 SVGEGT, per germline. This CDR3 is 12 amino acids long. CDR3 DNA: TGTGCCAGCAGTTGGGGTGAGAGGGAGCAGTACTTC. It yields the protein CASSWGEREQYF.

This clonotype came up many times. The genes are TRBV3-1 and TRBJ2-3, with 10 nucleotides matching TRBD2. This CDR3 comprises 14 residues. The germline V gene encodes CDR1 LGHDT and CDR2 YNNKEL (reference sequence). V lost 4 bases and J lost 8; bases outside the gene matches: 6. DNA for the CDR3: TGTGCCAGCAGCCGTACTAGCGGGACTCCTACGCAGTATTTT. Translating it yields CASSRTSGTPTQYF.

This clonotype was detected only a few times. The genes are TRBV20-1 and TRBJ2-2; TRBD1 is a possible D gene (6 bases). From germline, CDR1 is DFQATT and CDR2 SNEGSKA (reference sequence). CDR3 size: 13 residues. Trimming removed 5 bases at V and 8 bases at J, with 15 bases between. The CDR3 sequence is CSAASGAAGELFF. CDR3 nucleotides: TGCAGTGCTGCCTCAGGGGCGGCGGGGGAGCTGTTTTTT.

This clonotype was seen repeatedly, ten times or more. CDR3 sequence (DNA): TGCAGTGCCGAGACAGGGAGGTCCTACGAGCAGTACTTC. This codes for CSAETGRSYEQYF. The gene calls are TRBV20-1 and TRBJ2-7; D may be TRBD1 (7 bases). Trimming took off 6 bases at V and 1 base at J, with 13 bases between the two ends. Germline V gene lookup returns CDR1 DFQATT and CDR2 SNEGSKA (reference sequence). This CDR3 is built from 13 residues.

The chain combines TRBV6-2 or TRBV6-3 with TRBJ2-1, with a weak D call TRBD2 (5 bases). The germline CDR1 and CDR2 sequences are MNHEY and SVGEGT. The CDR3 consists of 16 residues. Trimming removed 10 bases from V and 1 base from J, with 20 bases in between. CDR3 protein: CATHQDFPLSYNEQFF. CDR3 coding DNA: TGTGCCACCCACCAGGACTTCCCTCTTTCCTACAATGAGCAGTTCTTC.

This clonotype was seen a single time. This chain links TRBV5-1 with TRBJ2-1, with D possibly matching TRBD1 (6 bases). V lost 1 base and J lost 6, with 17 bases in between. CDR1 is SGHRS and CDR2 is YFSETQ in the germline V gene. This CDR3 contains 16 residues. Written as DNA, the CDR3 is TGCGCCAGCAGCTTGAACCTCAGGGGCCTTTCCAATGAGCAGTTCTTC. It yields the protein CASSLNLRGLSNEQFF.

This clonotype was seen only a few times. The V gene is TRBV30, the J gene TRBJ2-3; D tentatively reads TRBD1 or TRBD2 (6 bases each). The V end was cut by 4 bases, the J end by 2 bases, with 13 bases between. This CDR3 spans 14 amino acids. CDR1 is GTSNPN and CDR2 is SVGIG in the germline V gene (reference sequence). CDR3 in DNA: TGTGCCTGGACTAGGGGGGCAGACACAGATACGCAGTATTTT. This gives the protein CAWTRGADTDTQYF.

This clonotype was found a few times. This chain connects TRBV20-1 to TRBJ1-2; the match to TRBD1 covers 7 bases. The CDR3 contains 13 residues. V was clipped by 5 bases and J by 9 bases; unmatched bases: 12. CDR1 is DFQATT, CDR2 SNEGSKA, per germline (reference sequence). Here the CDR3 reads CSAESGTVWSYTF. CDR3 coding DNA: TGCAGTGCTGAATCCGGGACAGTCTGGAGCTACACCTTC.